What follows describes a single T cell receptor beta chain. It lacks a known antigen. The record has no base qualities; no much larger clone is one base away. The germline V gene supplies CDR1 SNHLY and CDR2 FYNNEI. The V end loses 6 bases and the J end loses 2 bases, and a stretch of 14 bases separates them. Its CDR3 holds 14 amino acids, cysteine through phenylalanine. The entry retains the CDR3 DNA only, 42 bases that are in frame from base 1. Library preparation employed 5' RACE. The reads were generated on an Illumina HiSeq 2000. Template switching added a universal primer binding site, and the final cDNA carried a unique molecular identifier that allowed TCR cDNA molecules to be counted accurately. First-strand cDNA for TCR alpha and beta chains was synthesized from specific primers in the conserved constant-segment region. To control for contamination, each cDNA library was double barcoded with a SMART-Mk sample barcode plus Illumina barcodes. TruSeq adapter sequences along with Illumina sample barcodes were introduced in two successive PCR steps. Sequencing of the TCR alpha and beta cDNA libraries was done on the Illumina HiSeq platform using custom primers. The authors processed their data as follows. Unique molecular identifiers were extracted from raw reads with MiGEC, and CDR3 positions were determined with MiXCR. Recombination models were inferred per individual with the repgenHMM and IGoR tools using an EM algorithm. The analysis of shared clonotypes was done with the tcR package in R, with sharing normalized by the product of cloneset sizes. Out-of-frame nonproductive sequences were analyzed to study raw recombination free of thymic and clonal selection effects. TCRdb itself trimmed the public reads at Q25 with fastp, ran MiXCR and retained productive beta chains. Rows are combined by CDR3 protein, so each entry shows the most common genes and DNA. The V and J calls reflect TCRdb's pipeline rather than the authors' work. The sample yields approximately 620,000 distinct CDR3 sequences; roughly 8% were counted once. The ten largest clonotypes hold approximately 0.96% of the sample.

The data stem from a study of identical twins listed by TCRdb under 2016. With respect to the entire study: To test whether fetal clonotypes persist, this study deep-sequenced TCR alpha and beta repertoires from monozygotic twins, from unrelated adults of various ages, and from cord blood. To rule out contamination, replicate twin experiments were performed at different times with different library preparation protocols.

Every donor in the study was a healthy Caucasian. Three pairs of female monozygotic twins, all aged about 18 to 30 years, were included in the twin cohort. RNA for TCR libraries was isolated from peripheral blood mononuclear cells. Paper-wide results and their limitations: Invariant T cells such as MAIT and iNKT could partly confound zero-insertion analyses, though diverse VJ usage argued against this for most clonotypes. Out-of-frame TCR alpha sequences shared between twins showed an excess of low generation-probability sequences compared with coincidental sharing between unrelated individuals. Fewer insertions were carried by abundant cord blood beta clonotypes, a similar but weaker trend appeared in young adult naive repertoires, and no such trend appeared in memory repertoires. Excess twin sharing in beta out-of-frame sequences was weaker because fewer shared sequences lowered the signal-to-noise ratio. Conclusions relied on cross-sectional statistical analysis, since the same donors could not be followed over many years. In monozygotic twins, out-of-frame TCR alpha sharing was systematically underestimated by recombination models, although the models agreed with sharing between unrelated individuals.

These same records also appear under a second study, on yellow fever vaccine responses in identical twins. The second investigation adds: The authors reported that the T cell response to vaccination in identical twins appeared partly convergent and partly personalized. In the study, vaccine-responding T cell clones were precisely tracked in identical twins.

Sequencing was done on a sample of PBMCs. The source is a woman between 18 and 29 years old in good health. The chain joins TRBV2 to TRBJ2-7; TRBD1 might be the D gene, on 5 matching bases. The DNA sequence follows: TGTGCCAGCAGCCGAACGAGACAGACCTACGAGCAGTACTTC. It specifies CASSRTRQTYEQYF.